Below, 15 T cell receptor beta chains from the same sample are listed, as sequenced in a study of cytomegalovirus exposure and HLA in healthy donors. Vbeta (60) and Jbeta (13) primers were used in the PCR. The table came from immunoSEQ multiplex PCR; TCRdb's copy has only in-frame clones and leaves some out. There are about 160,000 clones in the sample, with over 1% held by the top ten. The specimen was PBMCs. The receptors come from a woman aged 55-75 years in good health and CMV-seronegative.

This chain links TRBV7-3 with TRBJ1-1; D is ambiguous. Germline lookup yields CDR1 SGHTA and CDR2 FQGTGA. CDR3 length equals 13 residues. Trimming took off 0 bases at V and 3 bases at J, with 5 bases between the two ends. The CDR3 coding sequence is TGTGCCAGCAGCTTAACGTCGGACACTGAAGCTTTCTTT. Protein product: CASSLTSDTEAFF.

V gene TRBV7-3 combines with J gene TRBJ2-7; 7 bases are shared with TRBD1. CDR1 and CDR2 from the germline V gene are SGHTA and FQGTGA. V was clipped by 5 bases and J by 2 bases; unmatched bases: 6. This CDR3 is built from 14 residues. CDR3 amino acids: CASSMGQGAYEQYF. The DNA for the CDR3 is TGTGCCAGCAGCATGGGTCAGGGGGCCTACGAGCAGTACTTC.

The genes are TRBV5-6 and TRBJ2-5; TRBD2 matches 10 bases. CDR3 length: 15 amino acids. V shed 2 bases, J shed 3 bases, and the junction held 4 bases outside the gene matches. From germline, CDR1 is SGHDT and CDR2 YYEEEE. CDR3 coding DNA: TGTGCCAGCAGCTTAAAAGCGGGGGGGGAAGAGACCCAGTACTTC. It encodes CASSLKAGGEETQYF. Variable domain in full (rest from reference TRBV5-6 and TRBJ2-5): DAGVTQSPTHLIKTRGQQVTLRCSPKSGHDTVSWYQQALGQGPQFIFQYYEEEERQRGNFPDRFSGHQFPNYSSELNVNALLLGDSALYLCASSLKAGGEETQYFGPGTRLLVL.

The chain couples TRBV11-2 to TRBJ1-4, with a tentative D call TRBD1 (6 bases). V was clipped by 5 bases and J by 5 bases, with 18 bases between them. Germline V gives CDR1 SGHAT, CDR2 FQNNGV. The CDR3 extends over 16 amino acids. Here the CDR3 reads CASSPYGGGPNEKLFF. The DNA of the CDR3 is TGTGCCAGCAGCCCCTACGGTGGGGGCCCGAATGAAAAACTGTTTTTT.

The chain recombines TRBV2 with TRBJ1-1; the D gene is possibly TRBD1 (6 bases). Trimming removed 10 bases from V and 5 bases from J, with 20 bases in between. Looked up from germline, CDR1 is SNHLY and CDR2 is FYNNEI. The CDR3 covers 14 residues. CDR3 sequence: CATSKGQPYTEAFF. The CDR3 region has the DNA TGTGCCACATCCAAAGGACAGCCTTATACTGAAGCTTTCTTT.

The chain recombines TRBV7-9 with TRBJ1-2; possible D gene TRBD1, 6 bases. V lost 0 bases to trimming and J lost 8 bases, with 13 bases between them. The CDR3 length is 14 residues. Germline CDR1 reads SEHNR; CDR2 reads FQNEAQ (reference sequence). The CDR3 loop reads CASSLAQGWGGYTF. The CDR3 nucleotides are TGTGCCAGCAGCTTAGCACAGGGATGGGGCGGCTACACCTTC.

The chain uses TRBV10-3 and TRBJ2-2; 7 nucleotides agree with TRBD1. J was trimmed by 3 bases and V by 5 bases; bases with no gene match: 3. Germline V gene data show CDR1 as ENHRY and CDR2 as SYGVKD. The CDR3 is made up of 14 amino acids. CDR3 in DNA: TGTGCCATCAGTTTTACAGGGGACACCGGGGAGCTGTTTTTT. Its protein is CAISFTGDTGELFF.

V is TRBV2 and J is TRBJ2-3, with 10 bases that match TRBD2. Trimming cost V 7 bases and J 4 bases; bases outside gene matches: 14. This CDR3 spans 17 amino acids. Germline V lookup: CDR1 SNHLY, CDR2 FYNNEI. CDR3 in DNA: TGTGCCAGCAACAGGATCGAGCGGGGGGGCGGGGCAGATACGCAGTATTTT. This translates into CASNRIERGGGADTQYF.

This chain links TRBV5-1 with TRBJ1-6; D remains ambiguous. There are 15 residues in the CDR3. Germline V lookup: CDR1 SGHRS, CDR2 YFSETQ. Between the trimmed V and J ends, which lost 3 bases and 7 bases, there was a span of 14 bases. CDR3 in amino acids: CASSSAQVANSPLHF. CDR3 in DNA: TGCGCCAGCAGCTCGGCCCAGGTCGCGAATTCACCCCTCCACTTT.

Worth noting for this clone: Within the sample, other DNA sequences also encode this same CDR3. V is TRBV18 and J is TRBJ2-1; TRBD1 matches 10 bases. This CDR3 is 14 amino acids long. V lost 6 bases and J lost 5; bases outside the gene matches: 4. Per the germline V gene, CDR1 is KGHSH and CDR2 is LQKENI. The CDR3 nucleotides are TGTGCCAGCTCCCCCGGGACAGGGGACAATGAGCAGTTCTTC. Translation: CASSPGTGDNEQFF.

This rearrangement joins TRBV12-5 to TRBJ1-2; a possible D gene is TRBD1 (6 bases). The CDR3 sequence is 12 residues long. The ends were cut back, 3 bases at V and 5 bases at J, with 7 bases in the middle. Germline values: CDR1 LGHNT, CDR2 FRNRAP. The CDR3 region has the DNA TGTGCTAGTGGTTTCGGACAGTATGGCTACACCTTC. It specifies CASGFGQYGYTF.

The chain uses TRBV12-5 and TRBJ1-1; TRBD1 matches at 7 bases. CDR3 length equals 19 residues. From germline, CDR1 is LGHNT and CDR2 FRNRAP. V was clipped by 1 base and J by 3 bases; unmatched bases: 17. CDR3 in DNA: TGTGCTAGTGGTTTGGATCCTAAGGCTACAGGGGCGGCCGACACTGAAGCTTTCTTT. Residues: CASGLDPKATGAADTEAFF.

The chain is built from TRBV5-4 and TRBJ2-6; the D is unclear. The CDR3 runs to 18 residues. Germline CDR1 reads SGHNT; CDR2 reads YYREEE (reference sequence). V gave up 5 bases and J gave up 0 bases, with 18 bases separating them. The CDR3 is CASSFDSTRSSGANVLTF. The CDR3 DNA reads as TGTGCCAGCAGTTTCGACTCTACCCGGAGCTCTGGGGCCAACGTCCTGACTTTC.

This chain links TRBV20-1 with TRBJ2-5; 7 bases match TRBD2. The CDR3 length is 11 residues. Germline V gives CDR1 DFQATT, CDR2 SNEGSKA (reference sequence). The ends lost 7 bases at V and 4 bases at J; junction bases unmatched: 3. The CDR3 DNA is TGCAGTGTAGTAGCGGGAGAGACCCAGTACTTC. It translates to CSVVAGETQYF.

The gene calls are TRBV6-5 and TRBJ2-7, with D unresolved. Germline values: CDR1 MNHEY, CDR2 SVGAGI. This CDR3 comprises 14 residues. V lost 2 bases, J lost 6 bases, and 14 bases lay in between. The CDR3 reads CASSYHPLSGEQYF. In DNA form, the CDR3 reads TGTGCCAGCAGTTACCATCCTCTTTCCGGCGAGCAGTACTTC.